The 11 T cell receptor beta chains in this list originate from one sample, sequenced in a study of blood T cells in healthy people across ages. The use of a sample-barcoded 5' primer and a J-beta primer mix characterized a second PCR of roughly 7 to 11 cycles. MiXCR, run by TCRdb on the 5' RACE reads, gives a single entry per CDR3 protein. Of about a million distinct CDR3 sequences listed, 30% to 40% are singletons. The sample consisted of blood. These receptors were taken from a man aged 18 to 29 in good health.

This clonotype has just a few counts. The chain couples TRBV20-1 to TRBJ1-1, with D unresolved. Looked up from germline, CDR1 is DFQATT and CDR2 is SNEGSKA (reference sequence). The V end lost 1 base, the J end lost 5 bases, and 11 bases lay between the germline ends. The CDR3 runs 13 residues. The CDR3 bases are TGCAGTGCTAGAGGGATGGGTTGGACTGAAGCTTTCTTT. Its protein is CSARGMGWTEAFF.

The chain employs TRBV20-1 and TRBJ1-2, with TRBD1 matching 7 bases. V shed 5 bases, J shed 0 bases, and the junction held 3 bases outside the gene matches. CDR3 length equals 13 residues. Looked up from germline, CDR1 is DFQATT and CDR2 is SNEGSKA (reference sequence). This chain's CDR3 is CSAQGDANYGYTF. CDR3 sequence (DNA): TGCAGTGCTCAGGGGGACGCTAACTATGGCTACACCTTC.

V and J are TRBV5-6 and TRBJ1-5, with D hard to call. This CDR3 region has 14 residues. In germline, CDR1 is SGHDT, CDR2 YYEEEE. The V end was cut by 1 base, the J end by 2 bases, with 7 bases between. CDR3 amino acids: CASSLQHGNQPQHF. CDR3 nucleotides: TGTGCCAGCAGCTTGCAGCATGGCAATCAGCCCCAGCATTTT.

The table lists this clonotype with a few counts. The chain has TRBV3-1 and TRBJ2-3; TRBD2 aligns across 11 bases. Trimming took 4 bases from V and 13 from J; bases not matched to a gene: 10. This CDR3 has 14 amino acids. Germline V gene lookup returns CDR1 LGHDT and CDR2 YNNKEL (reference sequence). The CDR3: CASSRQTSGGTEYF. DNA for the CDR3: TGTGCCAGCAGCCGCCAAACTAGCGGGGGAACTGAGTATTTT.

The CDR3 here is CSASDHTDTQYF. CDR3 DNA sequence: TGCAGTGCTAGTGATCACACAGATACGCAGTATTTT. The rearrangement links TRBV20-1 to TRBJ2-3; D is unclear. The V gene's germline CDR1 is DFQATT and CDR2 SNEGSKA (reference sequence). The CDR3 consists of 12 residues. V was trimmed by 3 bases and J by 2 bases, leaving 6 bases between them.

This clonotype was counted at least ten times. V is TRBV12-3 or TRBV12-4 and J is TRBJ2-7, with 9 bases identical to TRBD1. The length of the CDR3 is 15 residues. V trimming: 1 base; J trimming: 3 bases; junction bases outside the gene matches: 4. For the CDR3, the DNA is TGTGCCAGCAGTTTAGAGGGGACAGGGTTCTACGAGCAGTACTTC. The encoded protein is CASSLEGTGFYEQYF.

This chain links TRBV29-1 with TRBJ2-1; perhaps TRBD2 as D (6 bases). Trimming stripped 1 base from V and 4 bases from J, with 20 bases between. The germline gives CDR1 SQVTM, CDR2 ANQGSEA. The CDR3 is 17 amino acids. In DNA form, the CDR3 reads TGCAGCGTTGAAGGGCTCCTACTAGTGGGGGGATACAATGAGCAGTTCTTC. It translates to CSVEGLLLVGGYNEQFF.

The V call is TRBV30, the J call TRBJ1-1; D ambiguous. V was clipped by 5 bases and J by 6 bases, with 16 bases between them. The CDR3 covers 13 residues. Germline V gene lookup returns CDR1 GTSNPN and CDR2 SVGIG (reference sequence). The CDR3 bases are TGTGCCTGGGGTGGCATCGGGGTCTCTGAAGCTTTCTTT. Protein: CAWGGIGVSEAFF.

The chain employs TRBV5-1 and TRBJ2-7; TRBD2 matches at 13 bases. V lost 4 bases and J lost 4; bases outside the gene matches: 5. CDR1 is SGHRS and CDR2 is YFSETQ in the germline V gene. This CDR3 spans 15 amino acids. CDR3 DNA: TGCGCCAGCAGCGGCGGGACTAGCGGGACATACGAGCAGTACTTC. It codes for CASSGGTSGTYEQYF.

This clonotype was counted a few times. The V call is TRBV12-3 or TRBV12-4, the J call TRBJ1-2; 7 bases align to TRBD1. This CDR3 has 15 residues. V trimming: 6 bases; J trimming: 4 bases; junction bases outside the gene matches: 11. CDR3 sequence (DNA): TGTGCCAGCAGACCTACAGGGGTTCAGCTCTATGGCTACACCTTC. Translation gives CASRPTGVQLYGYTF.

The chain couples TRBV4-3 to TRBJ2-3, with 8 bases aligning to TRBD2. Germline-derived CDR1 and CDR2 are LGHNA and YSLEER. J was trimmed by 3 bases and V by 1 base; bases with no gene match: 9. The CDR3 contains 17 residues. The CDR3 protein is CASSQADIAGWTDTQYF. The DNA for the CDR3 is TGCGCCAGCAGCCAAGCTGATATAGCGGGGTGGACAGATACGCAGTATTTT.